One T cell receptor beta chain is described in this entry. Its antigen is not identified. The sample is drawn from a study of shared clonotypes between healthy human individuals. The assay was immunoSEQ multiplex PCR, and TCRdb's table has in-frame clones only and misses some. In the table there are approximately 740,000 clones, about 74% of which are singletons. General study findings and limits: Estimated richness values were generally larger in naive subsets than in memory subsets.

This CDR3 is built from 16 residues. CDR1 is SNHLY, CDR2 FYNNEI, per germline. With 9 bases clipped from V and 3 bases from J, the junction kept 11 bases outside the gene matches. What was sequenced was memory CD4+ T cells sorted from blood. Subset of the sample: CD45RA-negative fraction. The chain carries TRBV2 and TRBJ2-2; 9 nucleotides line up with TRBD2. The clonotype originates from a woman aged 25 to 45 in good health. CDR3 protein: CARGGLRTSDTGELFF. CDR3 DNA sequence: TGTGCCAGGGGCGGGCTTCGGACTAGCGACACCGGGGAGCTGTTTTTT.